The clone carrying this T cell receptor (beta chain) was recorded many times. The CDR3 runs 12 residues. The germline CDR1 and CDR2 sequences are SGHTA and FQGNSA. V dropped 7 bases and J dropped 5 bases, with 11 bases sitting between them. This sample was taken from a study of Graves' ophthalmopathy and Graves' hyperthyroidism. Researchers took RNA transcripts and amplified TCR beta CDR3 regions from them. An opening RT-PCR round employed HTBI primers and preceded a second-round multiplex PCR. Each CDR3 protein gets one entry after TCRdb re-called the multiplex PCR reads with MiXCR. The sample has approximately 460,000 distinct CDR3 sequences; roughly 14% are singletons.

The clonotype comes from a woman aged 25 to 45 with Graves' ophthalmopathy. The rearrangement uses TRBV7-2 and TRBJ2-5, with a possible D match to TRBD2 (6 bases). The sequencing input was blood. Here the CDR3 reads CASTGGRETQYF. Written as DNA, the CDR3 is TGTGCCAGCACGGGTGGGAGGGAGACCCAGTACTTC.